The following is a T cell receptor beta chain sequence with its context. How the authors handled the data: After removing out-of-frame reads, 2,204,828 distinct TCRbeta sequences remained. Data came from immunoSEQ multiplex PCR; TCRdb stores just in-frame clones and leaves some out. The V and J calls and clone size were taken over from that table, and D and trimming were inferred from the DNA. This sample has 50,000 or so clones, with approximately 80% found just once. Trimming took 5 bases from V and 4 from J; bases not matched to a gene: 10. This CDR3 region has 16 residues. CDR1 and CDR2 from the germline V gene are SGHTA and FQGNSA. This sample is part of a study of memory CD4+ T cells and cytomegalovirus serostatus. The wider study: Donors were healthy Belgian adults, 8 to 10 CMV seropositive and 20 to 25 seronegative.

Single viable CD3+CD4+CD8-CD45RO+ cells were sorted as the memory CD4+ T cells. Total CD4+ T cells were enriched by CD4 positive selection. The sample was memory CD4+ T cells from blood. J is TRBJ1-2 and V is TRBV7-2, with 10 bases matching TRBD1. This TCR was sampled from an adult in good health and CMV-seronegative. The CDR3 protein is CASSPSSTGGVYGYTF. CDR3 nucleotides: TGTGCCAGCAGCCCATCGTCGACAGGGGGCGTCTATGGCTACACCTTC.